Listed below are T cell receptor beta chains from one sample, sequenced in a study of T-cell memory formation after mild COVID-19. TCRdb reprocessed the 5' RACE reads with MiXCR, giving one entry per CDR3 protein. The sample carries some 30,000 distinct CDR3 sequences, about 8% recorded once. Source material: PBMCs or a T cell subset sorted from them (not recorded which). Receptor source: an adult woman who had mild COVID-19 (a few samples of this study predate the infection). Cell type and time point are not known. CDR3s include the opening cysteine and the closing phenylalanine or tryptophan. The order of the fields is V gene, J gene, clone size, D gene, CDR3 protein, CDR3 DNA. A D gene is named only where the DNA matches it firmly. Expanded clones get a size class; other rows say once, few or many, or leave the size out.

v_call: TRBV12-3/TRBV12-4
j_call: TRBJ1-4
clone_size: many
d_call: -
cdr3_aa: CASSETGFNEKLFF
cdr3_nt: TGTGCCAGCAGTGAAACGGGGTTTAATGAAAAACTGTTTTTT

v_call: TRBV6-1
j_call: TRBJ2-7
clone_size: -
d_call: -
cdr3_aa: CASSAQGGPYEQYF
cdr3_nt: TGTGCCAGCAGCGCGCAAGGGGGTCCCTACGAGCAGTACTTC

v_call: TRBV6-5
j_call: TRBJ2-5
clone_size: many
d_call: -
cdr3_aa: CASRRGGLETQYF
cdr3_nt: TGTGCCAGCAGGCGAGGGGGGCTGGAGACCCAGTACTTC

v_call: TRBV14
j_call: TRBJ2-7
clone_size: -
d_call: TRBD2
cdr3_aa: CASSQPGGEQYF
cdr3_nt: TGTGCCAGCAGCCAACCCGGGGGGGAGCAGTACTTC

v_call: TRBV4-1
j_call: TRBJ2-7
clone_size: few
d_call: TRBD2
cdr3_aa: CASSQVGSGSGYEQYF
cdr3_nt: TGCGCCAGCAGCCAAGTCGGTAGCGGGAGTGGGTACGAGCAGTACTTC

v_call: TRBV12-5
j_call: TRBJ2-1
clone_size: -
d_call: TRBD2
cdr3_aa: CASGFMYGLAPKRYNEQFF
cdr3_nt: TGTGCTAGTGGTTTTATGTATGGACTAGCGCCTAAGAGATACAATGAGCAGTTCTTC

v_call: TRBV5-6
j_call: TRBJ1-1
clone_size: few
d_call: TRBD1
cdr3_aa: CASRTTGGKWTEAFF
cdr3_nt: TGTGCCAGCAGAACGACAGGGGGGAAATGGACTGAAGCTTTCTTT

v_call: TRBV29-1
j_call: TRBJ1-2
clone_size: many
d_call: -
cdr3_aa: CSVEKNYGYTF
cdr3_nt: TGCAGCGTTGAGAAGAACTATGGCTACACCTTC

v_call: TRBV5-6
j_call: TRBJ1-2
clone_size: many
d_call: -
cdr3_aa: CASSRRHGTTYGYTF
cdr3_nt: TGTGCCAGCAGCAGACGACACGGAACCACCTATGGCTACACCTTC

v_call: TRBV7-6
j_call: TRBJ2-3
clone_size: many
d_call: -
cdr3_aa: CASSPGHSSTDTQYF
cdr3_nt: TGTGCCAGCAGCCCCGGGCATTCTAGCACAGATACGCAGTATTTT

v_call: TRBV9
j_call: TRBJ2-7
clone_size: many
d_call: -
cdr3_aa: CASSANSGYEQYF
cdr3_nt: TGTGCCAGCAGCGCCAATTCAGGGTACGAGCAGTACTTC

v_call: TRBV14
j_call: TRBJ1-2
clone_size: -
d_call: -
cdr3_aa: CASSQVTGSLYGYTF
cdr3_nt: TGTGCCAGCAGCCAAGTCACAGGATCGTTGTATGGCTACACCTTC

v_call: TRBV25-1
j_call: TRBJ2-7
clone_size: many
d_call: -
cdr3_aa: CASSESVFYEQYF
cdr3_nt: TGTGCCAGCAGTGAATCTGTGTTTTACGAGCAGTACTTC

v_call: TRBV20-1
j_call: TRBJ2-4
clone_size: many
d_call: -
cdr3_aa: CSARGPGAKNIQYF
cdr3_nt: TGCAGTGCTAGGGGCCCGGGGGCCAAAAACATTCAGTACTTC

v_call: TRBV6-5
j_call: TRBJ2-2
clone_size: many
d_call: TRBD2
cdr3_aa: CASSPPPSTSANTGELFF
cdr3_nt: TGTGCCAGCAGCCCCCCTCCCTCGACTAGCGCGAACACCGGGGAGCTGTTTTTT

v_call: TRBV10-3
j_call: TRBJ2-7
clone_size: many
d_call: -
cdr3_aa: CAISESQDSYEQYF
cdr3_nt: TGTGCCATCAGTGAGTCCCAGGACTCCTACGAGCAGTACTTC